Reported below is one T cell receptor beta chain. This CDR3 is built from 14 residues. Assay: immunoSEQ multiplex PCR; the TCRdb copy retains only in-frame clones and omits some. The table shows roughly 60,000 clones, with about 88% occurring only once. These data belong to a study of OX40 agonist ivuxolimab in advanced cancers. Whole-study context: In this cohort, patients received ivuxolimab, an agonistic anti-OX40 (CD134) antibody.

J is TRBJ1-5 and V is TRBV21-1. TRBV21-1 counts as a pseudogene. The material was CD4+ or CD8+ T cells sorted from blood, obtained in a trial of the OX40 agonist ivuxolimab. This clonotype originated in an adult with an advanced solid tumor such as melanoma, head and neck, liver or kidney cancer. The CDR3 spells CASSKGVGRQPQHF. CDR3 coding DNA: TGTGCCAGCAGCAAAGGGGTAGGGCGGCAGCCCCAGCATTTT.